This TCR beta chain was documented in a study of fetal regulatory T cell absence and autoimmunity. In the study overall: IPEX patients had exocrine pancreas autoimmunity without clinical diabetes.

Sequencing was at survey level. TCRdb's table, derived via immunoSEQ multiplex PCR, lists solely in-frame clones and lacks some. The profile covers just over 45,000 clones, with about four fifths appearing a single time and 0.4% to 0.45% taken by the ten largest. Germline assignment: CDR1 MNHNY and CDR2 SVGAGI (reference sequence). The CDR3 runs to 14 residues. V lost 2 bases to trimming and J lost 0 bases, with 4 bases between them. This TCR was recovered from a newborn boy with IPEX syndrome. The material sequenced was cord blood. The V and J genes are TRBV6-6 and TRBJ2-2; no definite D call. CDR3 loop: CASSYLSNTGELFF. CDR3 bases: TGTGCCAGCAGTTACCTTTCGAACACCGGGGAGCTGTTTTTT.